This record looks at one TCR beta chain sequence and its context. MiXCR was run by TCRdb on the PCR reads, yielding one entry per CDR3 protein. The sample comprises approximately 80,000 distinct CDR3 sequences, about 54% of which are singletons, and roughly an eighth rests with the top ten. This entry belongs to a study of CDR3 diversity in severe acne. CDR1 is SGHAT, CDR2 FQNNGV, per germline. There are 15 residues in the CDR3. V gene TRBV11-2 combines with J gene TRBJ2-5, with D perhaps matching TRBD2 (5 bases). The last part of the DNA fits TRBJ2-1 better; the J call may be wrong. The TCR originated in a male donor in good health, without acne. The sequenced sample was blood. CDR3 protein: CASSSRSTNVSEQFF. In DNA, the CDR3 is TGTGCCAGCAGCTCACGCTCGACTAATGTTAGTGAGCAGTTCTTC.